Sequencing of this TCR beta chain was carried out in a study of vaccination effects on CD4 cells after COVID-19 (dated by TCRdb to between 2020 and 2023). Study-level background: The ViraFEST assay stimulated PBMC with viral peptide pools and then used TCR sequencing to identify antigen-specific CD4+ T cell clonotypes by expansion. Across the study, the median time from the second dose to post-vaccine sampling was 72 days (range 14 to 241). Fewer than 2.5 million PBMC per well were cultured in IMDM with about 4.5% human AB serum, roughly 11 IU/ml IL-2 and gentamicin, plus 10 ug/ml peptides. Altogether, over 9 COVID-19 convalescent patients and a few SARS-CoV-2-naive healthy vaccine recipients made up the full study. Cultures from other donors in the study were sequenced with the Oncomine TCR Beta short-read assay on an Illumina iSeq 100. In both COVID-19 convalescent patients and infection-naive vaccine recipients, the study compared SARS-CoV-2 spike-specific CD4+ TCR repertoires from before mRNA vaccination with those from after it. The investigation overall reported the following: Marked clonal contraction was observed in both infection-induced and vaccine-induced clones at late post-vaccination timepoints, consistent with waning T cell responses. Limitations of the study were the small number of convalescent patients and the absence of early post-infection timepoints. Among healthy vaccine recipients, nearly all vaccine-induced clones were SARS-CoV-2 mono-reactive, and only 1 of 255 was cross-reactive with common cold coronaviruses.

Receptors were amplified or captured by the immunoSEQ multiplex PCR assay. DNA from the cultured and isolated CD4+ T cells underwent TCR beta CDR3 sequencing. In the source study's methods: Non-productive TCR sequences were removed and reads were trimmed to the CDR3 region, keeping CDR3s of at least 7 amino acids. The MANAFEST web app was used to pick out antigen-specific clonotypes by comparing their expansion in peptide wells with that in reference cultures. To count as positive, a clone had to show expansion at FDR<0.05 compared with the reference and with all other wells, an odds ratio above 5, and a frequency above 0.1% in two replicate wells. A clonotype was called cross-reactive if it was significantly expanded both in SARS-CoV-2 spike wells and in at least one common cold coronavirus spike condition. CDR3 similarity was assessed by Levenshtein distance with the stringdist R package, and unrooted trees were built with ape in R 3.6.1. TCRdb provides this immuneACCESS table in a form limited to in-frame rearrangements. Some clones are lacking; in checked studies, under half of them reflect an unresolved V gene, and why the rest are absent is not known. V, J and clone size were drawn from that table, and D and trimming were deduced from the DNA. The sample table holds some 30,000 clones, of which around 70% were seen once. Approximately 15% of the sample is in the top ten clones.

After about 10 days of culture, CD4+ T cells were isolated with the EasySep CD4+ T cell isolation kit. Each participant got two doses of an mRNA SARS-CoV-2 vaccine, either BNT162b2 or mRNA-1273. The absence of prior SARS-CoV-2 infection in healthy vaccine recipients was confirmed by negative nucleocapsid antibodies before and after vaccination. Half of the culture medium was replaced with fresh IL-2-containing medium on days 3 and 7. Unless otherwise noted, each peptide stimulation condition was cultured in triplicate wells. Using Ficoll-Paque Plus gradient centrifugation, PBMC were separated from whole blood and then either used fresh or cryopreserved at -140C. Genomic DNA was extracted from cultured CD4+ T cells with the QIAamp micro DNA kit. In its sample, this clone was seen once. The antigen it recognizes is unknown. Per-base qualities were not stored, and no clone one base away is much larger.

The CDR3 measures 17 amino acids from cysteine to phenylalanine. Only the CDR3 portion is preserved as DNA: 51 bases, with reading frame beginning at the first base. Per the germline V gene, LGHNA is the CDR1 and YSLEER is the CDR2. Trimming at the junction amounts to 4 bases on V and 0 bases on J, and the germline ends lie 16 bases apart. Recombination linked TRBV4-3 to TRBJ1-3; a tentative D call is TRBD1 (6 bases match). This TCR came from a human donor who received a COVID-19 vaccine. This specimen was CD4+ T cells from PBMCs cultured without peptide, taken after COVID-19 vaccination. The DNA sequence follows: TGCGCCAGCAGCCTCCAACTCGGGGGGCTCTCTGGAAACACCATATATTTT. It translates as CASSLQLGGLSGNTIYF.